This note documents a single T cell receptor (beta chain) sequence. Antigen specificity is unknown. Germline CDR1 MDHEN, CDR2 SYDVKM. The CDR3 is 16 amino acids. The V and J ends lost 0 bases and 2 bases, in that order; junction bases with no gene match: 3. This record belongs to a study of immune cell composition in non-small cell lung cancer. Study-wide points: Adenocarcinomas with higher top tumour-associated clone frequency had more reactive TILs. Tumour-reactive clones were not shown to match dominant in vivo tumour clones.

TCRdb keeps only in-frame clones here, not all; method: immunoSEQ multiplex PCR. The repertoire holds several thousand clones, 76% seen once, with roughly 9.9% in the top ten. Sequenced sample: lung tumor tissue. The V call is TRBV28, the J call TRBJ2-3, with 9 bases matching TRBD1. The origin of this receptor is a human donor with non-small cell lung cancer. The CDR3 reads CASSLWGTGNTDTQYF. DNA for the CDR3: TGTGCCAGCAGTTTATGGGGGACAGGGAACACAGATACGCAGTATTTT.